Listed here are 10 T cell receptor beta chains from one sample, sequenced in a study of blood T cell repertoires in COVID-19. Profiling relied on immunoSEQ multiplex PCR, and the TCRdb table lists in-frame clones only, not all of them. The sample comprises about 240,000 clones, approximately 85% of which are singletons, and under 4.5% rests with the top ten. The sample consisted of peripheral blood. These receptors were taken from a man aged 45 to 65 with acute or convalescent COVID-19.

The chain uses TRBV7-2 and TRBJ2-7; 10 bases align to TRBD2. J lost 3 bases, V lost 1 base, and 6 bases had no gene match. Germline values: CDR1 SGHTA, CDR2 FQGNSA. The CDR3 has 16 amino acids. CDR3 amino acids: CASSLEGASGSYEQYF. In DNA form, the CDR3 reads TGTGCCAGCAGCTTAGAGGGTGCTAGCGGGAGCTACGAGCAGTACTTC.

This chain connects TRBV19 to TRBJ1-6, with 10 positions matching TRBD1. The germline V gene has CDR1 LNHDA and CDR2 SQIVND (reference sequence). The V gene end was trimmed by 5 bases and the J gene end by 10 bases; junction bases not matched to a gene: 5. The CDR3 extends over 14 amino acids. The CDR3 loop is CASSVTGGDSPLHF. DNA for the CDR3: TGTGCCAGTAGTGTGACAGGGGGCGACTCACCCCTCCACTTT.

CDR3 sequence (DNA): TGCGCCAGCAGCGCCGGGACAGCTTCTGGCACTGAAGCTTTCTTT. Protein product: CASSAGTASGTEAFF. This chain links TRBV10-2 with TRBJ1-1, with 7 bases that match TRBD1. Germline assignment: CDR1 WSHSY and CDR2 SAAADI. V lost 6 bases to trimming and J lost 4 bases; unmatched junction nucleotides: 11. The CDR3 contains 15 residues.

The chain recombines TRBV5-1 with TRBJ2-5, with a tentative D call TRBD2 (5 bases). There are 14 residues in the CDR3. V was clipped by 4 bases and J by 5 bases, with 15 bases between them. Germline V gene data show CDR1 as SGHRS and CDR2 as YFSETQ. CDR3 loop: CASSPIEGRETQYF. The CDR3 nucleotides are TGCGCCAGCAGCCCTATTGAGGGAAGGGAGACCCAGTACTTC.

The genes are TRBV28 and TRBJ2-2, with a weak D call TRBD2 (6 bases). Between the trimmed V and J ends, which lost 9 bases and 7 bases, there was a span of 18 bases. Germline loops: CDR1 MDHEN, CDR2 SYDVKM. This CDR3 region has 14 residues. CDR3: CASHGGGAYGELFF. In DNA, the CDR3 is TGTGCCAGTCACGGTGGAGGGGCTTACGGGGAGCTGTTTTTT.

The rearrangement links TRBV28 to TRBJ1-5; the D gene is possibly TRBD1 (6 bases). Trimming cost V 1 base and J 3 bases, with 10 bases left between them. Germline CDR1 MDHEN, CDR2 SYDVKM. This CDR3 comprises 15 residues. The CDR3 sequence is CASSLSDSLNQPQHF. The CDR3, as DNA: TGTGCCAGCAGTTTATCGGACAGCCTCAATCAGCCCCAGCATTTT.

V and J are TRBV5-1 and TRBJ1-6, with a possible D match to TRBD1 (6 bases). V was trimmed by 0 bases and J by 5 bases, leaving 12 bases between them. This CDR3 is 16 amino acids long. CDR1 and CDR2 from the germline V gene are SGHRS and YFSETQ. The CDR3, as DNA: TGCGCCAGCAGCTTGGGTCCGGGGGGCAATAATTCACCCCTCCACTTT. It is translated as CASSLGPGGNNSPLHF.

The rearrangement joins TRBV2 to TRBJ2-7; TRBD1 aligns across 7 bases. Per germline, CDR1 SNHLY and CDR2 FYNNEI. There are 14 residues in the CDR3. Trimming cost V 5 bases and J 1 base; bases outside gene matches: 5. CDR3 bases: TGTGCCAGCAGTCGTTCGACAGGGTCCTACGAGCAGTACTTC. This encodes CASSRSTGSYEQYF.

The chain employs TRBV7-9 and TRBJ1-5; D is ambiguous. The V and J ends lost 5 bases and 8 bases respectively, with 13 bases between them. This CDR3 region has 13 residues. Germline values: CDR1 SEHNR, CDR2 FQNEAQ (reference sequence). This CDR3 is CASSLQAGKPQHF. CDR3 sequence (DNA): TGTGCCAGCAGCCTCCAGGCGGGAAAGCCCCAGCATTTT.

The rearrangement joins TRBV6-1 to TRBJ1-2; D uncertain. This CDR3 has 14 residues. Germline V gives CDR1 MNHNS, CDR2 SASEGT. V lost 3 bases, J lost 4 bases, and 12 bases lay in between. The chain's CDR3 is CASSDPQRLYGYTF. The CDR3 region has the DNA TGTGCCAGCAGTGACCCCCAGAGACTCTATGGCTACACCTTC.